The clone carrying this T cell receptor (beta chain) was seen a handful of times. Germline V CDR1 and CDR2: MNHEY, SVGAGI. The CDR3 is made up of 15 amino acids. The V segment lost 6 bases and the J segment 7 bases; nucleotides outside the gene matches: 12. This sample was taken from a study of blood T cell repertoires in COVID-19. TCRdb's copy holds only in-frame clones and misses some; the assay was immunoSEQ multiplex PCR. The sample includes about 110,000 clones, roughly 82% seen only once; the top ten take 16%. The sequence derives from a woman aged 55-69 years with acute or convalescent COVID-19. The rearrangement uses TRBV6-5 and TRBJ1-2, with TRBD1 matching 9 bases. Input material: peripheral blood. This chain's CDR3 is CASRTRGTGGSGYTF. CDR3 DNA sequence: TGTGCCAGCAGAACCAGAGGAACAGGGGGCTCTGGCTACACCTTC.